This T cell receptor (beta chain) stems from a study of T-cell memory formation after mild COVID-19. Study-level findings and limits: From day 15 to 85, contracting clones were balanced between CD4 and CD8, whereas later expanders leaned toward CD4+.

This clonotype has just a few counts. Its antigen is currently unknown. Because it lacks the conserved phenylalanine or tryptophan at the end, this CDR3 is likely a read error. The limits of the CDR3 on the DNA are not certain, so only TCRdb's listed CDR3 is given. Germline V gene data show CDR1 as LNHNV and CDR2 as YYDKDF (reference sequence). The CDR3 spans 14 amino acids, including both terminal residues. Each CDR3 protein is one row after TCRdb ran MiXCR on the 5' RACE reads. The sample lists around 200,000 distinct CDR3 sequences; about 20% were seen once. The receptor was isolated from an adult woman who had mild COVID-19 (a few samples of this study predate the infection). Cell type and time point are not known. This chain connects TRBV15 to TRBJ2-7; the table's D call of TRBD2 was not tested on the DNA. Material: PBMCs or a T cell subset sorted from them (not recorded which). The CDR3 here is CATSRDGTSGGQVL.